What follows are 13 T cell receptor beta chains derived from one specimen sequenced in a study of early T cells in non-severe SARS-CoV-2 infection. TCRdb re-analysed the 5' RACE reads in MiXCR, keeping a single row per CDR3 protein. Of 98,000 or so distinct CDR3 sequences in the sample, 11% were seen once. Source material: whole blood. These receptors were obtained from an adult who was a healthcare worker with PCR-confirmed SARS-CoV-2 infection or an uninfected control (not recorded which).

The sample holds many counts of this clonotype. The chain employs TRBV12-5 and TRBJ1-5, with TRBD1 matching 9 bases. CDR3 length: 13 amino acids. Trimming removed 6 bases from V and 5 bases from J; junction bases left unmatched: 2. Germline values: CDR1 LGHNT, CDR2 FRNRAP. CDR3 sequence reads: CASGDRGDQPQHF. Here the CDR3 DNA reads TGTGCTAGTGGCGACAGGGGGGATCAGCCCCAGCATTTT. The whole variable domain, remainder taken from reference TRBV12-5 and TRBJ1-5, is DARVTQTPRHKVTEMGQEVTMRCQPILGHNTVFWYRQTMMQGLELLAYFRNRAPLDDSGMPKDRFSAEMPDATLATLKIQPSEPRDSAVYFCASGDRGDQPQHFGDGTRLSIL.

This clonotype was counted a few times. This chain joins TRBV27 and TRBJ1-2; D perhaps matches TRBD1 (6 bases). Germline CDR1 MNHEY, CDR2 SMNVEV (reference sequence). This CDR3 is built from 13 residues. Trimming took off 5 bases at V and 7 bases at J, with 14 bases between the two ends. Here the CDR3 reads CASSPTGQVGYTF. As DNA, the CDR3 is TGTGCCAGCAGTCCGACAGGCCAGGTTGGCTACACCTTC.

The chain couples TRBV20-1 to TRBJ2-7, with D possibly TRBD2 on 5 matching bases. Germline CDR1 DFQATT, CDR2 SNEGSKA (reference sequence). The CDR3 spans 17 residues. V was shortened by 0 bases and J by 3 bases, with 21 bases between the two germline ends. CDR3 amino acids: CSARDLHESLADYEQYF. CDR3 sequence (DNA): TGCAGTGCTAGAGATCTTCACGAGAGCCTAGCAGACTACGAGCAGTACTTC.

This clonotype was seen many times. The chain uses TRBV7-9 and TRBJ2-2; TRBD1 matches 11 bases. The CDR3 consists of 15 residues. Losses at the gene ends were 8 bases for V and 6 bases for J; bases not matched to a gene: 8. Germline values: CDR1 SEHNR, CDR2 FQNEAQ (reference sequence). The CDR3 DNA reads TGTGCCAGCTTCGGACAGGGGGCTTTCGCCGGGGAGCTGTTTTTT. The encoded protein is CASFGQGAFAGELFF.

Many counts were recorded for this clonotype. The chain joins TRBV7-6 to TRBJ1-1; D is ambiguous. The CDR3 is 15 amino acids. The V end was cut by 1 base, the J end by 5 bases, with 14 bases between. Germline CDR1 reads SGHVS; CDR2 reads FNYEAQ. This CDR3 reads CASSLVTNPRTEAFF. Here the CDR3 DNA reads TGTGCCAGCAGCTTAGTTACAAACCCGAGGACTGAAGCTTTCTTT.

The chain joins TRBV6-1 to TRBJ2-2; maybe TRBD1 (6 bases). The germline V gene encodes CDR1 MNHNS and CDR2 SASEGT. Between the trimmed V and J ends, which lost 5 bases and 4 bases, there was a span of 11 bases. CDR3 length: 14 residues. CDR3 nucleotides: TGTGCCAGCAGTTTACAGGGAGCCACCGGGGAGCTGTTTTTT. This sequence encodes CASSLQGATGELFF.

A word on this clonotype: A clone one base away is much larger, so this may be a read error. The chain links TRBV2 to TRBJ1-1; D uncertain. The germline V gene has CDR1 SNHLY and CDR2 FYNNEI. The ends were cut back, 6 bases at V and 4 bases at J, with 9 bases in the middle. CDR3 length: 12 amino acids. CDR3 in amino acids: CASRREVTEAFF. CDR3 sequence (DNA): TGTGCCAGCAGGAGGGAGGTCACTGAAGCTTTCTTT.

This clonotype has a handful of counts. The chain employs TRBV20-1 and TRBJ2-5; D possibly uses TRBD1 or TRBD2 (5 bases each). The V end lost 6 bases, the J end lost 3 bases, and 11 bases lay between the germline ends. Germline V gene data show CDR1 as DFQATT and CDR2 as SNEGSKA (reference sequence). This CDR3 region has 12 residues. The chain's CDR3 is CSAPGRKETQYF. CDR3 DNA sequence: TGCAGTGCGCCGGGACGGAAAGAGACCCAGTACTTC.

The rearrangement links TRBV7-2 to TRBJ1-1; the D gene is possibly TRBD1 (6 bases). Germline-derived CDR1 and CDR2 are SGHTA and FQGNSA. The V and J ends lost 1 base and 5 bases respectively, with 14 bases between them. The CDR3 has 15 residues. As DNA, the CDR3 is TGTGCCAGCAGCTTAGAAGGGGGGCGAAGGACTGAAGCTTTCTTT. This sequence encodes CASSLEGGRRTEAFF.

This clonotype has at least ten counts. The J gene is TRBJ2-3, the V gene TRBV6-5, with TRBD2 as a possible D gene (5 bases). Trimming took off 2 bases at V and 2 bases at J, with 11 bases between the two ends. Germline assignment: CDR1 MNHEY and CDR2 SVGAGI. The CDR3 is 15 amino acids. CDR3 sequence reads: CASSYARGFTDTQYF. The CDR3 DNA sequence: TGTGCCAGCAGTTACGCCAGAGGGTTCACAGATACGCAGTATTTT.

This clonotype has at least ten counts. The chain combines TRBV12-3 or TRBV12-4 with TRBJ2-3; perhaps TRBD1 as D (5 bases). There are 14 residues in the CDR3. Trimming left V 6 bases short and J 1 base short, with 11 bases between. The CDR3 region is CASRPGQGTDTQYF. The CDR3 DNA sequence: TGTGCCAGCAGACCCGGACAAGGCACAGATACGCAGTATTTT.

The V call is TRBV28, the J call TRBJ1-2, with D maybe TRBD1 (5 bases). This CDR3 is built from 14 residues. Deletions cut 6 bases from V and 4 bases from J, with 15 bases between. Germline CDR1 is MDHEN and CDR2 is SYDVKM. CDR3 amino acids: CASSNVGEVYGYTF. CDR3 bases: TGTGCCAGCAGCAATGTGGGGGAGGTCTATGGCTACACCTTC.

The chain uses TRBV10-2 and TRBJ2-3, with D perhaps TRBD2 (6 bases). The CDR3 totals 13 residues. V lost 2 bases to trimming and J lost 3 bases, with 6 bases between them. Germline assignment: CDR1 WSHSY and CDR2 SAAADI. The CDR3 DNA is TGCGCCAGCAGTGAGGGGGGGACAGATACGCAGTATTTT. Encoded protein: CASSEGGTDTQYF.